Sequencing of this T cell receptor (beta chain) was carried out in a study of blood T cell repertoires in COVID-19. Whole-study context: T cells, B-cell-depleted T cells, or PBMCs supplied cDNA or gDNA.

J gave up 2 bases and V 4 bases, and 7 bases lay outside the gene matches. The germline V gene has CDR1 SGDLS and CDR2 YYNGEE. This CDR3 contains 16 residues. Authors' methods: Researchers report that nucleated cell counts were estimated from reference gene primer amplification. Clones were read by immunoSEQ multiplex PCR, and TCRdb kept only the in-frame ones, dropping some. For V, J and clone size, that table is used; D and trimming come from the DNA. Here the sample spans about 33,000 clones, approximately 85% being singletons. The chain carries TRBV9 and TRBJ1-1, with 11 bases identical to TRBD1. Sequenced input: peripheral blood. The sequence came from a man aged 60 to 75 with active COVID-19. CDR3 region: CASSNRDRGINTEAFF. In DNA, the CDR3 is TGTGCCAGCAGCAACCGGGACAGGGGGATCAACACTGAAGCTTTCTTT.